Listed below are T cell receptor beta chains from one sample, sequenced in a study of Ad26.COV2.S vaccination and SARS-CoV-2 variants. Clones were read by immunoSEQ multiplex PCR, and TCRdb kept only the in-frame ones, dropping some. The sample lists more than 300,000 clones, approximately 90% occurring once. Sequences were derived from peripheral blood, sampled in a trial of Ad26.COV2.S vaccine versus placebo. The receptor set was obtained from a person between 18 and 65 years old who received the Ad26.COV2.S COVID-19 vaccine or a placebo. The CDR3 runs from the conserved cysteine through the conserved F or W. Each record gives: clone size, J gene, V gene, D gene, CDR3 DNA, CDR3 protein. A D gene is named only where the DNA matches it firmly. Rows may omit the clone size; those that give it use once, few, many or a size class.

clone size: -; J gene: TRBJ1-4; V gene: TRBV6-5; D gene: -; CDR3 DNA: TGTGCCAGCAGTTTTGACAGGGAAAAACTGTTTTTT; CDR3 protein: CASSFDREKLFF
clone size: -; J gene: TRBJ1-1; V gene: TRBV18; D gene: -; CDR3 DNA: TGTGCCAGCTCACGGAGGGGGGGGAGCGCGAACACTGAAGCTTTCTTT; CDR3 protein: CASSRRGGSANTEAFF
clone size: -; J gene: TRBJ2-1; V gene: TRBV4-1; D gene: TRBD2; CDR3 DNA: TGCGCCAGCAGCCCATCGACTAGCCGGAGCTCCTACAATGAGCAGTTCTTC; CDR3 protein: CASSPSTSRSSYNEQFF
clone size: -; J gene: TRBJ2-3; V gene: TRBV19; D gene: TRBD1; CDR3 DNA: TGTGCCACTCTGGGACAGGAGATAAATACGCAGTATTTT; CDR3 protein: CATLGQEINTQYF
clone size: -; J gene: TRBJ2-5; V gene: TRBV19; D gene: -; CDR3 DNA: TGTGCCAGTAGTACTCGACACGGACAAGAGACCCAGTACTTC; CDR3 protein: CASSTRHGQETQYF
clone size: -; J gene: TRBJ2-1; V gene: TRBV4-1; D gene: -; CDR3 DNA: TGCGCCAGCAGCCACCCTAAGATAACTAGTAGTCTCGATGAGCAGTTCTTC; CDR3 protein: CASSHPKITSSLDEQFF
clone size: once; J gene: TRBJ2-7; V gene: TRBV6-5; D gene: TRBD1; CDR3 DNA: TGTGCCAGCAGTAAAAGGACAGGGGGCTACGAGCAGTACTTC; CDR3 protein: CASSKRTGGYEQYF
clone size: -; J gene: TRBJ2-1; V gene: TRBV12-5; D gene: -; CDR3 DNA: TGTGCTAGTTCTGATTACAATGAGCAGTTCTTC; CDR3 protein: CASSDYNEQFF
clone size: -; J gene: TRBJ2-1; V gene: TRBV19; D gene: TRBD2; CDR3 DNA: TGTGCCAGTAGTAAGCGGGAGAAAGATGAGCAGTTCTTC; CDR3 protein: CASSKREKDEQFF
clone size: -; J gene: TRBJ1-2; V gene: TRBV29-1; D gene: -; CDR3 DNA: TGCAGCGCCACAGGGCAGGATGGCTACACCTTC; CDR3 protein: CSATGQDGYTF
clone size: few; J gene: TRBJ1-2; V gene: TRBV4-2; D gene: TRBD1; CDR3 DNA: TGTGCCAGCAGCCAAGGCGGACAGGGAAATGCCGGCTACACCTTC; CDR3 protein: CASSQGGQGNAGYTF
clone size: -; J gene: TRBJ1-5; V gene: TRBV12-3/TRBV12-4; D gene: -; CDR3 DNA: TGTGCCAGCAGTTTATGGGGAAATCAGCCCCAGCATTTT; CDR3 protein: CASSLWGNQPQHF
clone size: -; J gene: TRBJ2-3; V gene: TRBV11-2; D gene: -; CDR3 DNA: TGTGCCAGCAGGACAAGGGCGCAGACGGCTAGCACAGATACGCAGTATTTT; CDR3 protein: CASRTRAQTASTDTQYF
clone size: once; J gene: TRBJ2-1; V gene: TRBV27; D gene: -; CDR3 DNA: TGTGCCAGCAGTCTCCGACTCGGGTTAGATGAGCAGTTCTTC; CDR3 protein: CASSLRLGLDEQFF
clone size: -; J gene: TRBJ2-3; V gene: TRBV2; D gene: -; CDR3 DNA: TGTGCCAGCAGTGTGTCAGAAAATACGCAGTATTTT; CDR3 protein: CASSVSENTQYF
clone size: -; J gene: TRBJ2-3; V gene: TRBV4-1; D gene: -; CDR3 DNA: TGCGCCAGCAGCCTAAGTAGCACTAGCACAGATACGCAGTATTTT; CDR3 protein: CASSLSSTSTDTQYF
clone size: -; J gene: TRBJ2-7; V gene: TRBV9; D gene: -; CDR3 DNA: TGTGCCAGCAGCGAAGGACAGTCCTACGAGCAGTACTTC; CDR3 protein: CASSEGQSYEQYF
clone size: few; J gene: TRBJ2-2; V gene: TRBV11-3; D gene: TRBD1; CDR3 DNA: TGTGCCAGCAGCCCGTGGACAGGGGGCAGCACCGGGGAGCTGTTTTTT; CDR3 protein: CASSPWTGGSTGELFF
clone size: -; J gene: TRBJ1-1; V gene: TRBV27; D gene: -; CDR3 DNA: TGTGCCAGCAGTTTTTTTCAGGGGAACACTGAAGCTTTCTTT; CDR3 protein: CASSFFQGNTEAFF
clone size: -; J gene: TRBJ2-1; V gene: TRBV9; D gene: -; CDR3 DNA: TGTGCCAGCAGCGTAATGGGGGCGAGGAATGAGCAGTTCTTC; CDR3 protein: CASSVMGARNEQFF
clone size: -; J gene: TRBJ1-1; V gene: TRBV27; D gene: -; CDR3 DNA: TGTGCCAGCAGTTACACACCGAACACTGAAGCTTTCTTT; CDR3 protein: CASSYTPNTEAFF
clone size: -; J gene: TRBJ1-2; V gene: TRBV9; D gene: TRBD1; CDR3 DNA: TGTGCCAGCAGGGGACAGAACTATGGCTACACCTTC; CDR3 protein: CASRGQNYGYTF
clone size: -; J gene: TRBJ2-2; V gene: TRBV18; D gene: -; CDR3 DNA: TGTGCCAGCTCACGCGGCGGAGCGAACACCGGGGAGCTGTTTTTT; CDR3 protein: CASSRGGANTGELFF
clone size: -; J gene: TRBJ1-3; V gene: TRBV4-1; D gene: TRBD1; CDR3 DNA: TGCGCCAGCAGTCGGACAGGTTCTGGAAACACCATATATTTT; CDR3 protein: CASSRTGSGNTIYF
clone size: -; J gene: TRBJ1-6; V gene: TRBV9; D gene: -; CDR3 DNA: TGTGCCAGCAGCGTAAAGTCACCCCTCCACTTT; CDR3 protein: CASSVKSPLHF
clone size: -; J gene: TRBJ1-5; V gene: TRBV6-6; D gene: -; CDR3 DNA: TGTGCCAGCAGTTACTCGGTGGAATATAGCAATCAGCCCCAGCATTTT; CDR3 protein: CASSYSVEYSNQPQHF
clone size: -; J gene: TRBJ1-5; V gene: TRBV19; D gene: TRBD1; CDR3 DNA: TGTGCCAGTAGAGATAGACAGGGAGAAACTCAGCCCCAGCATTTT; CDR3 protein: CASRDRQGETQPQHF
clone size: -; J gene: TRBJ1-3; V gene: TRBV2; D gene: TRBD1; CDR3 DNA: TGTGCCAGCAGGCCCGGGACAGGGCGCTCTGGAAACACCATATATTTT; CDR3 protein: CASRPGTGRSGNTIYF
clone size: -; J gene: TRBJ2-4; V gene: TRBV28; D gene: -; CDR3 DNA: TGTGCCAGCAGTTTCAGAGGTTACATTCAGTACTTC; CDR3 protein: CASSFRGYIQYF
clone size: -; J gene: TRBJ1-2; V gene: TRBV4-1; D gene: TRBD1; CDR3 DNA: TGCGCCAGCAGCCAAGATCTAGGGACAGGGTCCGTATTAGGCTTC; CDR3 protein: CASSQDLGTGSVLGF
clone size: -; J gene: TRBJ2-7; V gene: TRBV7-9; D gene: -; CDR3 DNA: TGTGCCAGCAGCCACGAGGGGAGCTCCTACGAGCAGTACTTC; CDR3 protein: CASSHEGSSYEQYF
clone size: -; J gene: TRBJ1-1; V gene: TRBV4-2; D gene: -; CDR3 DNA: TGTGCCAGCAGCAGGGGGAACGTTGAAGCTTTCTTT; CDR3 protein: CASSRGNVEAFF
clone size: once; J gene: TRBJ2-2; V gene: TRBV5-8; D gene: -; CDR3 DNA: TGTGCCAGCAGCTTGGTGCGGGGTGGCACCGGGGAGCTGTTTTTT; CDR3 protein: CASSLVRGGTGELFF
clone size: -; J gene: TRBJ2-3; V gene: TRBV10-1; D gene: TRBD2; CDR3 DNA: TGCGCCAGCAGTTATGGCCGACTAGCGGGAGGGAAGACAGATACGCAGTATTTT; CDR3 protein: CASSYGRLAGGKTDTQYF
clone size: -; J gene: TRBJ1-5; V gene: TRBV3-1/TRBV3-2; D gene: TRBD1; CDR3 DNA: TGTGCCAGCAGTTACTCCGGGACAGGGGGCGATCAGCCCCAGCATTTT; CDR3 protein: CASSYSGTGGDQPQHF
clone size: -; J gene: TRBJ1-2; V gene: TRBV27; D gene: -; CDR3 DNA: TGTGCCAGCAGTCCTATTGGGGGCGAGCCTAACTATGGCTACACCTTC; CDR3 protein: CASSPIGGEPNYGYTF
clone size: -; J gene: TRBJ2-3; V gene: TRBV28; D gene: TRBD2; CDR3 DNA: TGTGCCAGCATGCCCTCGGCGGGAGGGCCTGGCACAGATACGCAGTATTTT; CDR3 protein: CASMPSAGGPGTDTQYF
clone size: -; J gene: TRBJ1-2; V gene: TRBV29-1; D gene: -; CDR3 DNA: TGCAGCGTTCAGTTCACAGCGATCGGCTACACCTTC; CDR3 protein: CSVQFTAIGYTF
clone size: medium-sized; J gene: TRBJ1-1; V gene: TRBV5-1; D gene: -; CDR3 DNA: TGCGCCAGCAGCTTGTCGGACAGTTTTACGAACACTGAAGCTTTCTTT; CDR3 protein: CASSLSDSFTNTEAFF
clone size: -; J gene: TRBJ2-6; V gene: TRBV5-8; D gene: -; CDR3 DNA: TGTGCCAGCAGCCTGATTGACCTTACCCAGTCTGGGGCCAACGTCCTGACTTTC; CDR3 protein: CASSLIDLTQSGANVLTF
clone size: -; J gene: TRBJ2-1; V gene: TRBV5-4; D gene: -; CDR3 DNA: TGTGCCAGCAGCTTGGGGGGTTGGAGCGCGAGGGACTCCTACAATGAGCAGTTCTTC; CDR3 protein: CASSLGGWSARDSYNEQFF
clone size: -; J gene: TRBJ2-1; V gene: TRBV28; D gene: TRBD2; CDR3 DNA: TGTGCCAGTTTGACCGGGACTAGCGGGATCAATGAGCAGTTCTTC; CDR3 protein: CASLTGTSGINEQFF
clone size: -; J gene: TRBJ2-1; V gene: TRBV7-2; D gene: -; CDR3 DNA: TGTGCCAGCAGCTTAGCCCTCGCTTCCTACAATGAGCAGTTCTTC; CDR3 protein: CASSLALASYNEQFF
clone size: -; J gene: TRBJ1-1; V gene: TRBV9; D gene: TRBD1; CDR3 DNA: TGTGCCAGCAGCGTAGCTACTGGGACAGGGGTAGCTTTCTTT; CDR3 protein: CASSVATGTGVAFF
clone size: -; J gene: TRBJ1-5; V gene: TRBV30; D gene: -; CDR3 DNA: TGTGCCTGGAGTAGGGGACAAGGGCAGCCCCAGCATTTT; CDR3 protein: CAWSRGQGQPQHF
clone size: few; J gene: TRBJ1-5; V gene: TRBV5-1; D gene: -; CDR3 DNA: TGCGCCAGCAGCTTGGCACCGGGTACTAATCAGCCCCAGCATTTT; CDR3 protein: CASSLAPGTNQPQHF
clone size: -; J gene: TRBJ2-3; V gene: TRBV29-1; D gene: -; CDR3 DNA: TGCAGCGTCGACGAGTTGGGCTGGGGCACAGATACGCAGTATTTT; CDR3 protein: CSVDELGWGTDTQYF
clone size: -; J gene: TRBJ2-1; V gene: TRBV24-1; D gene: -; CDR3 DNA: TGTGCCACCAGTGATAATCCCCACCAAGGGGGGAATGAGCAGTTCTTC; CDR3 protein: CATSDNPHQGGNEQFF